Below are 7 T cell receptor beta chains sequenced from a single sample in a study of blood T cell repertoires in COVID-19. Profiling relied on immunoSEQ multiplex PCR, and the TCRdb table lists in-frame clones only, not all of them. The repertoire consists of some 150,000 clones, with approximately 86% occurring once and the leading ten covering about 2.4%. The sample consisted of peripheral blood. Receptors were obtained from a woman in her 70s with acute or convalescent COVID-19.

J is TRBJ2-2 and V is TRBV7-9; D might be TRBD1 (5 bases). This CDR3 is built from 18 residues. Trimming removed 0 bases at V and 1 base at J, with 15 bases between. Germline CDR1 reads SEHNR; CDR2 reads FQNEAQ (reference sequence). CDR3 bases: TGTGCCAGCAGCTTAGCTATAGGGGATCCGGGGAACACCGGGGAGCTGTTTTTT. This translates into CASSLAIGDPGNTGELFF.

This clone was observed a single time. The chain is built from TRBV6-2 or TRBV6-3 and TRBJ2-3; D is ambiguous. In germline, CDR1 is MNHEY, CDR2 SVGEGT. The CDR3 runs 17 residues. Trimming pared 4 bases from V and 0 bases from J, leaving 17 bases between. The CDR3 is CASSSPWAGTSTDTQYF. The CDR3 DNA is TGTGCCAGCAGTTCCCCCTGGGCAGGTACTAGCACAGATACGCAGTATTTT.

The rearrangement uses TRBV6-5 and TRBJ2-7; TRBD1 matches at 10 bases. CDR1 is MNHEY, CDR2 SVGAGI, per germline. This CDR3 region has 14 residues. V was clipped by 6 bases and J by 4 bases; unmatched bases: 6. CDR3 coding DNA: TGTGCCAGCAGCCGACAGGGGGCGGTTTACGAGCAGTACTTC. Its translation: CASSRQGAVYEQYF.

The chain employs TRBV11-1 and TRBJ2-7; 12 positions match TRBD1. Looked up from germline, CDR1 is SGHAT and CDR2 is FQDESV (reference sequence). Losses at the gene ends were 4 bases for V and 4 bases for J; bases not matched to a gene: 5. This CDR3 has 15 residues. As DNA, the CDR3 is TGTGCCAGCAGCTCAGGGACAGGGGGCGGGTACGAGCAGTACGTC. Its protein product is CASSSGTGGGYEQYV.

The CDR3 DNA follows: TGTGCCAGCAGTCCCGGGACAGCCCTGGGCGAGCAGTACGTC. Amino acids: CASSPGTALGEQYV. The chain joins TRBV28 to TRBJ2-7, with 7 bases lining up with TRBD1. V shed 5 bases, J shed 6 bases, and the junction held 10 bases outside the gene matches. From germline, CDR1 is MDHEN and CDR2 SYDVKM. The CDR3 has 14 amino acids.

The chain is built from TRBV28 and TRBJ1-5, with a possible D match to TRBD1 (5 bases). The CDR3 has 14 amino acids. CDR1 and CDR2 from the germline V gene are MDHEN and SYDVKM. V was trimmed by 3 bases and J by 9 bases, leaving 15 bases between them. The CDR3 loop is CASSFVRGSGPQHF. CDR3 coding DNA: TGTGCCAGCAGTTTCGTTCGGGGGTCAGGGCCCCAGCATTTT. The variable domain in full, completed from reference TRBV28 and TRBJ1-5, reads DVKVTQSSRYLVKRTGEKVFLECVQDMDHENMFWYRQDPGLGLRLIYFSYDVKMKEKGDIPEGYSVSREKKERFSLILESASTNQTSMYLCASSFVRGSGPQHFGDGTRLSIL.

J is TRBJ1-2 and V is TRBV29-1, with 8 bases aligning to TRBD1. V was pared by 3 bases and J by 7 bases, with 10 bases of the junction left unmatched. The CDR3 is made up of 14 amino acids. Germline CDR1 reads SQVTM; CDR2 reads ANQGSEA. The chain's CDR3 is CSVDPPDRGGGYTF. The CDR3 nucleotides are TGCAGCGTTGATCCCCCCGACAGGGGAGGTGGCTACACCTTC. Using reference TRBV29-1 and TRBJ1-2 for the parts outside the CDR3, the full variable domain is SAVISQKPSRDICQRGTSLTIQCQVDSQVTMMFWYRQQPGQSLTLIATANQGSEATYESGFVIDKFPISRPNLTFSTLTVSNMSPEDSSIYLCSVDPPDRGGGYTFGSGTRLTVV.